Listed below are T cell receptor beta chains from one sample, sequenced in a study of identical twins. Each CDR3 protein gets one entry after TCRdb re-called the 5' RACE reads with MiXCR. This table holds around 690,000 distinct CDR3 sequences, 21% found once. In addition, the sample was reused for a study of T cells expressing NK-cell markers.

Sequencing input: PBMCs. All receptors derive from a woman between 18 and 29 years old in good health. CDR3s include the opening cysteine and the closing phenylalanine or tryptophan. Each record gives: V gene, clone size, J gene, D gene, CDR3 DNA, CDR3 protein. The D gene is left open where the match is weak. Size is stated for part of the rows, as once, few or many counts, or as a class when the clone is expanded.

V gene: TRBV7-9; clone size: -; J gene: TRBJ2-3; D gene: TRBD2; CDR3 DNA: TGTGCCAGCAGGTCAGCGGGAGCAGATACGCAGTATTTT; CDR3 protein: CASRSAGADTQYF
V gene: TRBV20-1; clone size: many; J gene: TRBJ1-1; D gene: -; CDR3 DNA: TGCAGTGCCCTCCAGGGCCAGGGTGGCACTGAAGCTTTCTTT; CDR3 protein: CSALQGQGGTEAFF
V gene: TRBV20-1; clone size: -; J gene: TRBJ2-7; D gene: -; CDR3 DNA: TGCAGTGCTAGAAGGCAGGGATACTACGAGCAGTACTTC; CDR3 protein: CSARRQGYYEQYF
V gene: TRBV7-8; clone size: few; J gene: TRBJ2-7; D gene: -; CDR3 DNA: TGTGCCAGCAGCTTAAACGCGGCCTACGAGCAGTACTTC; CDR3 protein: CASSLNAAYEQYF
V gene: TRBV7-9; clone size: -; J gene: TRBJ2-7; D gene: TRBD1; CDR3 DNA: TGTGCCAGCAGCTTAGTGGGACAGGGGGAGGCCGAGCAGTACTTC; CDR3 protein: CASSLVGQGEAEQYF
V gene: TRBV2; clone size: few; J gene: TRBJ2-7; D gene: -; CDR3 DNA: TGTGCCAGCAGTAATCCGACAGGAAACGAGCAGTACTTC; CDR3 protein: CASSNPTGNEQYF
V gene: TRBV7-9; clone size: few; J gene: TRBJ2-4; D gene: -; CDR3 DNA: TGTGCCAGCAGCGCCGGACGGGTGAAAAACATTCAGTACTTC; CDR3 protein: CASSAGRVKNIQYF
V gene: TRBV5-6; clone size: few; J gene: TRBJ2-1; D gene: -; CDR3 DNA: TGTGCCAGCAGCGGGCCTCCCCGGCGCGACAATGAGCAGTTCTTC; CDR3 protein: CASSGPPRRDNEQFF
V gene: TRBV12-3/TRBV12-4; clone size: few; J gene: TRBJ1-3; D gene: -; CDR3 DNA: TGTGCCAGCAGCAAGGGACCGACTGGAAACACCATATATTTT; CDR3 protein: CASSKGPTGNTIYF
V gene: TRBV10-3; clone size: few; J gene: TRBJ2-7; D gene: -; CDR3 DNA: TGTGCCATCAGTGACAGGGCGCGCTACGAGCAGTACTTC; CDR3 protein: CAISDRARYEQYF
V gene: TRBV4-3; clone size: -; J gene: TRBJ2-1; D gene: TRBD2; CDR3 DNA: TGCGCCAGCAGCCAAGCCCTAGCGGATGAGCAGTTCTTC; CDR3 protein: CASSQALADEQFF
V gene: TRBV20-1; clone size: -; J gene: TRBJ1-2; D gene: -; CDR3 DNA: TGCAGTGCTCCGGACGGATTCTATGGCTACACCTTC; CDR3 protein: CSAPDGFYGYTF
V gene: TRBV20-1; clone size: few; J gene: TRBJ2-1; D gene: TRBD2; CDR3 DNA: TGCAGTGCTCCCCCTTGGGGGGGACCCAATGAGCAGTTCTTC; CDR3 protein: CSAPPWGGPNEQFF
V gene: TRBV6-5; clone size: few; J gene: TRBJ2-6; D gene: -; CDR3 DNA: TGTGCCAGCAGTTACCCGGTGGGACGCCAGTCGGGTGGGGCCAACGTCCTGACTTTC; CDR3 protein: CASSYPVGRQSGGANVLTF
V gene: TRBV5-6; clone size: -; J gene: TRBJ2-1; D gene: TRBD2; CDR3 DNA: TGTGCCAGCAGCTTTGAACGGGAGGGGTTCAATGAGCAGTTCTTC; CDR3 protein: CASSFEREGFNEQFF
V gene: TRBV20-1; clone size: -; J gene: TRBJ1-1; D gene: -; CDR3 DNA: TGCAGTGCCGGACCGGACTTGAACACTGAAGCTTTCTTT; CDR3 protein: CSAGPDLNTEAFF
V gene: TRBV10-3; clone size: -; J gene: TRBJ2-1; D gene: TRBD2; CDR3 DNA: TGTGCCATCAGGAGCGGGATGGACCACAATGAGCAGTTCTTC; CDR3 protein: CAIRSGMDHNEQFF
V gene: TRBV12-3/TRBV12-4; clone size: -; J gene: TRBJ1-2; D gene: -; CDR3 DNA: TGTGCCAGCTCAATGGGGGCAGGGAGCTCTGGCTACACCTTC; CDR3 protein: CASSMGAGSSGYTF
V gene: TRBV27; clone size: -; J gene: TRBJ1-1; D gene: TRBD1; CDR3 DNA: TGTGCCAGCAGTGCCTACAGGGGAACTGAAGCTTTCTTT; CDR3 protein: CASSAYRGTEAFF
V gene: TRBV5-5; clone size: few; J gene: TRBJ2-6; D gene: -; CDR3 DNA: TGTGCCAGCAGCCCGCCCCTTAGGGCCAACGTCCTGACTTTC; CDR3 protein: CASSPPLRANVLTF
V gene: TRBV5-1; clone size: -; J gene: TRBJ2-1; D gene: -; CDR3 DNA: TGCGCCAGCAGCTCCCCTGCGAGCTCCTACAATGAGCAGTTCTTC; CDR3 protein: CASSSPASSYNEQFF
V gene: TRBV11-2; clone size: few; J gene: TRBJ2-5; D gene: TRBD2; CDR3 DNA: TGTGCCAGCAGCCTTGGGACTAGCAGCCAGTACCAAGAGACCCAGTACTTC; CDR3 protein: CASSLGTSSQYQETQYF
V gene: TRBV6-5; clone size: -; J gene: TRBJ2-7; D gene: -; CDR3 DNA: TGTGCCAGCAGTTACTCGAGGGACAAAGGGTTTTACGAGCAGTACTTC; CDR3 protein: CASSYSRDKGFYEQYF
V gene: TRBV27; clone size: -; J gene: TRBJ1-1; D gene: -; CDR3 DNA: TGTGCCAGCAAATCGGGACGGTTGAACACTGAAGCTTTCTTT; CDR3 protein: CASKSGRLNTEAFF
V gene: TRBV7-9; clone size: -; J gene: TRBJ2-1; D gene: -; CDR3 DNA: TGTGCCAGCAGCCACCCAGGTTTCAATGAGCAGTTCTTC; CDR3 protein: CASSHPGFNEQFF
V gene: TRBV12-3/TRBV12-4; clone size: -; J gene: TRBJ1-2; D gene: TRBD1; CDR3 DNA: TGTGCCAGCAGCACACCTAGCAGGGGGCTCTATGGCTACACCTTC; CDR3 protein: CASSTPSRGLYGYTF
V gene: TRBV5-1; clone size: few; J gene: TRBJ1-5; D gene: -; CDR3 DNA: TGCGCCAGCAGCTTGGGTTTTGGAGGTGATCAGCCCCAGCATTTT; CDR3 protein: CASSLGFGGDQPQHF
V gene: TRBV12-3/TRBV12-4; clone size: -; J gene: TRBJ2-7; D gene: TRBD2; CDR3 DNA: TGTGCCAGCAGTTTGGGACTAGCGGGAGGTAGGCAGTACTTC; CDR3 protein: CASSLGLAGGRQYF
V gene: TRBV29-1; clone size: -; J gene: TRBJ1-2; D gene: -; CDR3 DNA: TGCAGCGTTGAAGAAGCGTCAGAATATGGCTACACCTTC; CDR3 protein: CSVEEASEYGYTF
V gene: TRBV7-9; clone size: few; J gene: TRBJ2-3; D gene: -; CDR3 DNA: TGTGCCAGCAGCTTACCTCGGAGGCTAGATACGCAGTATTTT; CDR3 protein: CASSLPRRLDTQYF
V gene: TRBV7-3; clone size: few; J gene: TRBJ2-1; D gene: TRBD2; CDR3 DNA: TGTGCCAGCAGCTTCTCTGGGGGGGAGGGGTCCTACAATGAGCAGTTCTTC; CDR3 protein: CASSFSGGEGSYNEQFF
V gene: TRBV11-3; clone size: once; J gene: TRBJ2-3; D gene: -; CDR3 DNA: TGTGCCAGCAGCTTATGGGGGACCAATCTAGGGGATACGCAGTATTTT; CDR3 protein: CASSLWGTNLGDTQYF
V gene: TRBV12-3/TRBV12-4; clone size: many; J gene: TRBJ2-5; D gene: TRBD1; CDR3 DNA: TGTGCCAGCAGTACAGGGGGCGGGAGGACCCAGTACTTC; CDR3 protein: CASSTGGGRTQYF
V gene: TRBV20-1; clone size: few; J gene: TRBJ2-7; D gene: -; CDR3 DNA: TGCAGTGCTTCGACTTCCTCCGGGACCAGAGGAGGGGAGCAGTACTTC; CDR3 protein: CSASTSSGTRGGEQYF
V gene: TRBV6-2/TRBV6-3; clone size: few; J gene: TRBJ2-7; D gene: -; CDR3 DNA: TGTGCCAGCATATCGGACTTCTACGAGCAGTACTTC; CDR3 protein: CASISDFYEQYF
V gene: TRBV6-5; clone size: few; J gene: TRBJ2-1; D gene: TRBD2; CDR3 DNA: TGTGCCAGCAGTTCCCCCCGGGGGGATGAGCAGTTCTTC; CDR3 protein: CASSSPRGDEQFF
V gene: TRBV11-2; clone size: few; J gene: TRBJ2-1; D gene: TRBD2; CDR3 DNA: TGTGCCAGCAGTTGGACTAGCGGGGCGGGTGAGCAGTTCTTC; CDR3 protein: CASSWTSGAGEQFF
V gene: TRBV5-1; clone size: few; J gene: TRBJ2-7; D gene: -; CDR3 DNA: TGCGCCAGCAGCTCTCAGACAGTTTTCTACGAGCAGTACTTC; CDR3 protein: CASSSQTVFYEQYF
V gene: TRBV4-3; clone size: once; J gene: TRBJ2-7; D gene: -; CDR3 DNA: TGCGCCAGCAGCCAATTGACACCGGAACAGGGTGGTTCCGAGCAGTACTTC; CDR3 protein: CASSQLTPEQGGSEQYF
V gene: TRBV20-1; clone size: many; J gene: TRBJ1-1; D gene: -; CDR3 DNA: TGCAGTGCTAGAGATCCAGGGTTGGCCACTGAAGCTTTCTTT; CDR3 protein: CSARDPGLATEAFF
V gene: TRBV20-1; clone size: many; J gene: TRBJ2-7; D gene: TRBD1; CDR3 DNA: TGCAGTGCTAGGCACGGACAGGGTGGGGACGAGCAGTACTTC; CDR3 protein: CSARHGQGGDEQYF
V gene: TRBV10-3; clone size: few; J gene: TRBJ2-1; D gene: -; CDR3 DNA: TGTGCCGTCGGCGTTCACGGGAGCTCCTACAATGAGCAGTTCTTC; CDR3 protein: CAVGVHGSSYNEQFF
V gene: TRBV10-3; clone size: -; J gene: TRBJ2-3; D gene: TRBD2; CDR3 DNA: TGTGCCATCAGCCGCGGACTAGCGGGGGGGCCCACAGATACGCAGTATTTT; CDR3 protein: CAISRGLAGGPTDTQYF
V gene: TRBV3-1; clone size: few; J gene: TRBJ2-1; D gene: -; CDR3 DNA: TGTGCCAGCAGCCAAGAGGTGGGAGGCCCCTATGAGCAGTTCTTC; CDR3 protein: CASSQEVGGPYEQFF
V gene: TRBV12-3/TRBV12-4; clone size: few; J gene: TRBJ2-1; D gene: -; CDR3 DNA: TGTGCCAGCAGTTTAGGGGGGCTAAGTGATGAGCAGTTCTTC; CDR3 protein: CASSLGGLSDEQFF
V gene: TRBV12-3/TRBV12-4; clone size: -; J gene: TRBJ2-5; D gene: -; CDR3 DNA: TGTGCCAGCGCCGAGTGGGCAGGGACCTCCGGGGAGACCCAGTACTTC; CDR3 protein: CASAEWAGTSGETQYF
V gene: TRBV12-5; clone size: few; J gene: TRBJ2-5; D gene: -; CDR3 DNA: TGTGCTAGTGGTTTTGGTCGGAACCAAGAGACCCAGTACTTC; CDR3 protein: CASGFGRNQETQYF
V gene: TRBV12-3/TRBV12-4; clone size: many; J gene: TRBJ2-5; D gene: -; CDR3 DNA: TGTGCCAGCCAGGGTAATGGCGGGTGGTACCAACAAGAGACCCAGTACTTC; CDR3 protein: CASQGNGGWYQQETQYF
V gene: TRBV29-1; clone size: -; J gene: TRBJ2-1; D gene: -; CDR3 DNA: TGCAGCGTTTATCTGGGGGCGGCCTACAATGAGCAGTTCTTC; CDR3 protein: CSVYLGAAYNEQFF
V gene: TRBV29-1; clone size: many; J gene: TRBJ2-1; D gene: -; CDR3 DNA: TGCAGCGTTGACGCGCGGGCCTCGAGCTCCTACAATGAGCAGTTCTTC; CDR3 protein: CSVDARASSSYNEQFF
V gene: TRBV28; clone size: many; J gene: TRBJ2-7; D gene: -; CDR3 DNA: TGTGCCAGCAGTTTTCAGACTAACTACGAGCAGTACTTC; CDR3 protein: CASSFQTNYEQYF
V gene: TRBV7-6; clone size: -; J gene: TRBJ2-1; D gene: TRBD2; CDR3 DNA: TGTGCCAGCAGCTTTGGACTAGCGGGAGAGGTTGAGCAGTTCTTC; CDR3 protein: CASSFGLAGEVEQFF
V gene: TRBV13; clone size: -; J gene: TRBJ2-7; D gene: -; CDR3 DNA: TGTGCCAGCAGTCCAGGGTTTGGCCTGGCCGAGCAGTACTTC; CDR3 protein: CASSPGFGLAEQYF
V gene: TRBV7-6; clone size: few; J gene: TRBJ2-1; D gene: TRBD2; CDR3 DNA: TGTGCCAGCAGCTTAGGGGGTCTAGCGGGTAACAATGAGCAGTTCTTC; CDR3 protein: CASSLGGLAGNNEQFF